Shown below are 16 T cell receptor beta chains from a single sample sequenced in a study of cytomegalovirus exposure and HLA in healthy donors. PCR primers comprised 60 Vbeta and 13 Jbeta primers. The table came from immunoSEQ multiplex PCR; TCRdb's copy has only in-frame clones and leaves some out. The data show 95,000 to 100,000 clones, with 75% to 90% seen just once and about 3.8% held by the top ten. Sequencing was performed on PBMCs. The receptors come from a man aged 25 to 45 in good health and CMV-seronegative.

V usage is TRBV6-6 and J usage is TRBJ1-1; maybe TRBD1 (5 bases). Germline V gives CDR1 MNHNY, CDR2 SVGAGI (reference sequence). V dropped 1 base and J dropped 3 bases, with 9 bases sitting between them. The CDR3 covers 14 residues. The CDR3 nucleotides are TGTGCCAGCAGTTACTTTGGCAGGGACACTGAAGCTTTCTTT. It encodes CASSYFGRDTEAFF.

This clone appeared a single time. The chain joins TRBV9 to TRBJ2-1; 8 bases agree with TRBD2. The V segment lost 4 bases and the J segment 7 bases; nucleotides outside the gene matches: 10. Germline assignment: CDR1 SGDLS and CDR2 YYNGEE. The CDR3 has 15 amino acids. The CDR3 bases are TGTGCCAGCAGCCGATCCGGGACTAGTGGAAATGAGCAGTTCTTC. Residues: CASSRSGTSGNEQFF.

The J gene is TRBJ2-5, the V gene TRBV28; a weak D match, TRBD1 (6 bases). CDR3 length equals 12 residues. Germline V gene sequence: CDR1 MDHEN, CDR2 SYDVKM. V lost 5 bases and J lost 13, with 17 bases in between. The CDR3 loop reads CASSTGSYVTYF. CDR3 nucleotides: TGTGCCAGCAGTACAGGGTCGTACGTAACGTACTTC. Variable domain in full (rest from reference TRBV28 and TRBJ2-5): DVKVTQSSRYLVKRTGEKVFLECVQDMDHENMFWYRQDPGLGLRLIYFSYDVKMKEKGDIPEGYSVSREKKERFSLILESASTNQTSMYLCASSTGSYVTYFGPGTRLLVL.

This clone has just one count. This sequence joins TRBV7-6 and TRBJ2-5; 11 nucleotides agree with TRBD1. The tail of the sequence fits TRBJ2-7 better, so the J call may be wrong. The CDR3 contains 15 residues. Germline V lookup: CDR1 SGHVS, CDR2 FNYEAQ. The CDR3 sequence is CASSSITGQGGEQYF. CDR3 in DNA: TGTGCCAGCAGCTCTATCACGGGACAGGGGGGCGAGCAGTACTTC.

This chain connects TRBV6-5 to TRBJ2-7; the D gene is possibly TRBD2 (5 bases). CDR3 length: 12 amino acids. The V gene's germline CDR1 is MNHEY and CDR2 SVGAGI. V lost 2 bases and J 6 bases, leaving 8 bases between the germline ends. The CDR3 DNA reads as TGTGCCAGCAGTTACGATGGACTCGAGCAGTACTTC. It specifies CASSYDGLEQYF.

J is TRBJ1-2 and V is TRBV10-3, with 9 bases matching TRBD1. There are 16 residues in the CDR3. The germline CDR1 and CDR2 sequences are ENHRY and SYGVKD. The ends lost 6 bases at V and 3 bases at J; junction bases unmatched: 11. CDR3: CAIRQDTGGADYGYTF. The CDR3 DNA is TGTGCCATCAGACAGGACACAGGGGGCGCGGACTATGGCTACACCTTC.

The V and J genes are TRBV9 and TRBJ2-7, with D perhaps matching TRBD1 (6 bases). CDR1 and CDR2 from the germline V gene are SGDLS and YYNGEE. The CDR3 contains 15 residues. V lost 3 bases to trimming and J lost 5 bases, with 18 bases between them. CDR3 nucleotide sequence: TGTGCCAGCAGCGAAGGCGCGCAGGGGCACCACGAGCAGTACTTC. Translation gives CASSEGAQGHHEQYF.

The V call is TRBV7-2, the J call TRBJ2-5, with a tentative D call TRBD2 (6 bases). With 3 bases removed from V and 2 bases from J, the gap between germline ends came to 16 bases. The germline V gene has CDR1 SGHTA and CDR2 FQGNSA. The CDR3 loop spans 16 amino acids. The CDR3: CASSFLAGTSQETQYF. The CDR3 coding sequence is TGTGCCAGCAGCTTCCTAGCCGGGACTTCGCAAGAGACCCAGTACTTC.

This clone appeared a single time. The chain combines TRBV5-1 with TRBJ1-4; 7 positions agree with TRBD1. Germline lookup yields CDR1 SGHRS and CDR2 YFSETQ. V lost 3 bases and J lost 8; bases outside the gene matches: 7. CDR3 size: 14 residues. The CDR3 DNA sequence: TGCGCCAGCAGCTCAGGACAGGTTCAAGAAAAACTGTTTTTT. It specifies CASSSGQVQEKLFF.

V gene TRBV6-6 combines with J gene TRBJ1-1, with 9 nucleotides matching TRBD1. This CDR3 is built from 16 residues. The V gene's germline CDR1 is MNHNY and CDR2 SVGAGI (reference sequence). The V gene end was trimmed by 5 bases and the J gene end by 1 base; junction bases not matched to a gene: 8. The CDR3 reads CASSNHGQGTNTEAFF. In nucleotides, the CDR3 is TGTGCCAGCAGTAACCATGGACAGGGGACGAACACTGAAGCTTTCTTT.

The genes are TRBV5-1 and TRBJ2-1; TRBD2 agrees at 8 bases. Germline CDR1 and CDR2: SGHRS and YFSETQ. The CDR3 spans 16 residues. Trimming cost V 0 bases and J 3 bases; bases outside gene matches: 5. CDR3 coding DNA: TGCGCCAGCAGCTTGGTATCCAGCGGGAGCTACAATGAGCAGTTCTTC. This translates into CASSLVSSGSYNEQFF.

The chain carries TRBV30 and TRBJ2-3, with D perhaps TRBD2 (6 bases). CDR3 length: 15 amino acids. Germline loops: CDR1 GTSNPN, CDR2 SVGIG (reference sequence). The ends were cut back, 5 bases at V and 3 bases at J, with 18 bases in the middle. CDR3 protein: CAWAPGALTTDTQYF. In DNA, the CDR3 is TGTGCCTGGGCCCCGGGAGCTTTGACTACAGATACGCAGTATTTT.

V gene TRBV28 combines with J gene TRBJ2-3; D is possibly TRBD2 (6 bases). The germline CDR1 and CDR2 sequences are MDHEN and SYDVKM. This CDR3 spans 16 amino acids. Trimming pared 5 bases from V and 1 base from J, leaving 16 bases between. The DNA of the CDR3 is TGTGCCAGCAGTGGTCTAGCGTGGGGCCGCACAGATACGCAGTATTTT. Translating it yields CASSGLAWGRTDTQYF.

CDR3 sequence: CASRRQQNTEAFF. The CDR3 DNA reads TGTGCCAGCAGGAGACAGCAGAACACTGAAGCTTTCTTT. V and J are TRBV2 and TRBJ1-1; tentatively, D is TRBD1 (5 bases). CDR3 length: 13 residues. Trimming left V 6 bases short and J 1 base short, with 9 bases between. Per the germline V gene, CDR1 is SNHLY and CDR2 is FYNNEI.

The CDR3 reads CASSLGVSSTDTQYF. Here the CDR3 DNA reads TGTGCCAGCAGCTTAGGCGTTTCTAGCACAGATACGCAGTATTTT. This chain uses TRBV7-8 with TRBJ2-3; D gene unclear. Germline V gives CDR1 SGHVS, CDR2 FQNEAQ. The CDR3 contains 15 residues. V was cut by 1 base and J by 0 bases, with 8 bases left in between.

This rearrangement joins TRBV21-1 to TRBJ1-1; TRBD1 is the table's D call, not checked against the DNA. TRBV21-1 is reported as a pseudogene. CDR3 length: 16 amino acids. This CDR3 reads CASSIGQGSMNTEAFF. CDR3 DNA: TGTGCCAGCAGCATCGGACAGGGGTCCATGAACACTGAAGCTTTCTTT.